This note documents a single T cell receptor (beta chain) sequence. Its antigen remains unidentified. The junction does not match germline at one end; this may be a read error. This entry is derived from a study of regulatory T cells in long-lasting Graves disease (dated by TCRdb to the early 2020s). At the level of the whole study: Antithyroid drugs had been taken for less than 3 months by newly diagnosed Graves' disease patients. Persistent Graves' disease patients were compared with newly diagnosed Graves' disease patients by peripheral blood TCR sequencing and RNA sequencing. The study took place in China and was registered as a clinical trial. A total of some 35 samples underwent TCR sequencing: around 13 from persistent and roughly 20 from newly diagnosed Graves' disease patients. The study at large found these results: Sequencing and analysis were restricted to the TCR beta chain. The study examined only peripheral blood because the primary lesion, thyroid tissue, could not be accessed. The authors noted that the small sample size was a limitation that may lower accuracy. TRBV28, TRBJ1-2 and TRBJ2-5 were preferentially used in persistent disease, while TRBV20-1 and TRBJ2-1 were favored in newly diagnosed disease. Compared with newly diagnosed patients, persistent Graves' disease patients had lower TCR Shannon entropy and fewer highly expanded clones, which suggests clonal expansion. More public clonotypes were shared among persistent patients (around 2,600) than among newly diagnosed patients (just under 1,000).

There are 15 amino acids in the CDR3, from cysteine to phenylalanine inclusive. Just CDR3 DNA is preserved here, 45 bases in frame from base 1. Per the germline V gene, KGHDR is the CDR1 and SFDVKD is the CDR2. The time point label corresponds to: newly diagnosed GD, antithyroid drugs for less than 3 months. For both TCR sequencing and RNA sequencing, RNA was extracted from PBMCs using TRIzol. Graves' disease was diagnosed according to American Thyroid Association guidelines. Patients for the study were recruited at an endocrinology department in Xi'an, China. From each patient, nine milliliters of peripheral blood was collected into an EDTA anticoagulant tube. Ficoll Paque Plus density gradient separation was used to isolate PBMCs, and no further T cell sorting was done. An Agilent 2100 Bioanalyzer and agarose gel were used to check RNA quality, and a NanoDrop 2000 was used to measure RNA concentration.

Library prep was done by multiplex PCR. Sequenced using an Illumina HiSeq 4000. TCR beta libraries were built with iRepertoire HTBI primers and Arm-PCR amplification of CDR3 regions. PCR products were gel purified before sequencing. On the study's bioinformatics: A total of fewer than 65 TRBV and under 15 TRBJ segments were identified across samples and were used for gene usage analysis of CDR3 amino acid clonotypes. COPE and FqMerger were used to merge filtered high-quality paired reads into contigs. BLAST was used to align contigs to IMGT TRBV, TRBD and TRBJ reference genes, and CDR3 was defined according to IMGT. Any clonotype with a frequency above 0.1% was classified as a highly expanded clone. Repertoire diversity was measured by Shannon entropy, and V-J evenness by the Gini coefficient. A clonotype found in more than one individual was treated as public. Using fastp trimming at Q25 and MiXCR clonotype assembly, TCRdb reanalyzed the public sequencing data and kept in-frame beta chains. CDR3 protein duplicates are merged, each entry listing the most common genes and DNA. In this record, the V and J calls reflect TCRdb's handling and not the investigators' own analysis. In all, the sample holds 530,000 or so distinct CDR3 sequences, and approximately 13% of those were seen once. 10% of the sample belongs to the ten largest clones.

The data were also submitted as part of a second study, on T cells in Graves' hyperthyroidism and ophthalmopathy. Per that second paper: Graves' hyperthyroidism was defined as stable when no progression to ophthalmopathy occurred over 18 months of follow-up. Hyperthyroidism patients were newly diagnosed, with disease duration under 2 months, and aged 18 to 65 years. Patients with uncontrolled infections, other autoimmune diseases, pregnancy or lactation were excluded. Clinical symptoms, serum thyroxine and TRAb, thyroid ultrasound, and orbital computed tomography formed the basis for the diagnoses. For the first round of RT-PCR on the TCR CDR3, the HTBI primer set was used together with the Qiagen OneStep RT-PCR kit. Blood samples also contained most of the expanded thyroid clonotypes (frequency above 0.001), which suggests that blood repertoires may reflect thyroid immune responses. Ophthalmopathy was separated from stable hyperthyroidism by a 13 V-J signature model, with approximately 90% sensitivity and approximately 81% specificity obtained in cross-validation and 80%/75% obtained in testing. During validation, the model predicted progression to ophthalmopathy a median of around 6 months ahead of onset, with almost 71% sensitivity and about 75% specificity. To identify distinguishing TCR V-J signatures, a discovery cohort of about 100 patients was used, comprising some 45 with Graves' ophthalmopathy and around 60 with stable Graves' hyperthyroidism. An independent validation cohort of around 19 hyperthyroidism patients and approximately 16 patients who later progressed to ophthalmopathy tested prospective prediction of ophthalmopathy. The roughly 100 discovery patients were randomly divided into training and test sets at a 7:3 ratio. The study also compared thyroid tissue and blood T-cell repertoires from over 5 Graves' hyperthyroidism patients. After sampling, hyperthyroidism patients received methimazole starting at 30 mg daily, and ophthalmopathy patients received high-dose intravenous methylprednisolone. The libraries were constructed in a second round of multiplex PCR and then size-selected and purified. The libraries were sequenced on an Illumina HiSeq2000 using paired-end 100 bp reads. Raw data were processed with SOAPnuke, discarding reads with adapters, uncalled bases, mean Phred below 15, or no exact constant-primer or identifier match. High-quality paired reads were merged using COPE v1.2.5, and each unique nucleotide sequence was defined as a clonotype. MiTCR v1.1 was used to align clonotypes to the IMGT TRBV, TRBD and TRBJ reference segments. Analysis was restricted to V-J combinations with a frequency above 0.0001, which covered 99.2% of repertoires. A TCS score was defined as the ratio of F50 (clonal expansion) to E x V (chaos), with BLOSUM62-based TCRdist applied between CDR3 peptides within each V-J. Welch's t-statistics and random forest reduced roughly 540 V-J features to roughly 13, which were used in a naive Bayes classifier (R e1071). No statistical method was used to fix the sample size in advance, and group allocation was not hidden from the investigators. TCR Vbeta CDR3 sequencing of 135 peripheral blood samples (more than 40 ophthalmopathy, 75 to 80 hyperthyroidism and approximately 17 progressor patients) is reported in the paper.

The sequences come from peripheral blood mononuclear cells (PBMCs), collected at new diagnosis, from a patient treated with antithyroid drugs. The V gene is TRBV24-1 and the J gene is TRBJ2-1, with no D gene named confidently. This clonotype was sampled from a young man with Graves disease. Donor details come from another sample of the same person, matched by shared clones. The CDR3: CATSNFGPNLNEQFF. The nucleotide sequence reads TGTGCCACCAGTAATTTTGGTCCGAACCTCAATGAGCAGTTCTTC.